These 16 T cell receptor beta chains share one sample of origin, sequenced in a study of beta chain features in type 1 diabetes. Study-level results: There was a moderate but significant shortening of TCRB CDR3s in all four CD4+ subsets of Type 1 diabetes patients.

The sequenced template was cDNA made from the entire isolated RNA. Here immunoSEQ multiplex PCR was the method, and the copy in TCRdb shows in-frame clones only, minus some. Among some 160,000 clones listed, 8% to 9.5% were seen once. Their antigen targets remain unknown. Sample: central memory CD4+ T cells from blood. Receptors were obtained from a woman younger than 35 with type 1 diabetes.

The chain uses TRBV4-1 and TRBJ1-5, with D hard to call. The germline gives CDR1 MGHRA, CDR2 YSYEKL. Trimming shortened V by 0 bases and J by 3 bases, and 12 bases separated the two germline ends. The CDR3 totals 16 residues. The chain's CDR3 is CASSQDWRQNNQPQHF. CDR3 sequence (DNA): TGCGCCAGCAGCCAAGATTGGCGGCAGAACAATCAGCCCCAGCATTTT.

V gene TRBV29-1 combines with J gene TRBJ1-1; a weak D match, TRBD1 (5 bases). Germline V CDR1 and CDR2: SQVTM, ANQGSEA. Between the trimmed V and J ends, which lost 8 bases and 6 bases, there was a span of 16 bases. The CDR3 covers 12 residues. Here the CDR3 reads CSTNQGTAEAFF. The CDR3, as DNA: TGCAGCACGAACCAGGGTACGGCTGAAGCTTTCTTT.

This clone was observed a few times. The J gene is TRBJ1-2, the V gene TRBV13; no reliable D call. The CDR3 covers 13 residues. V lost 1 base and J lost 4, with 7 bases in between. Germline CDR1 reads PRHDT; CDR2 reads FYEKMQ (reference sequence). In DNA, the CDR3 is TGTGCCAGCAGCTTAGAACAGATCTATGGCTACACCTTC. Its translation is CASSLEQIYGYTF.

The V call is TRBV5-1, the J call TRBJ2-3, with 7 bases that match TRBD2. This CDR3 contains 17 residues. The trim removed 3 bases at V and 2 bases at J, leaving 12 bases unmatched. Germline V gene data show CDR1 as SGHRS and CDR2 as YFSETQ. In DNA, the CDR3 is TGCGCCAGCAGCTCGACTCCTAGCGGATTGTTCACAGATACGCAGTATTTT. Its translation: CASSSTPSGLFTDTQYF. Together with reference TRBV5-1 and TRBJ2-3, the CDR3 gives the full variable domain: KAGVTQTPRYLIKTRGQQVTLSCSPISGHRSVSWYQQTPGQGLQFLFEYFSETQRNKGNFPGRFSGRQFSNSRSEMNVSTLELGDSALYLCASSSTPSGLFTDTQYFGPGTRLTVL.

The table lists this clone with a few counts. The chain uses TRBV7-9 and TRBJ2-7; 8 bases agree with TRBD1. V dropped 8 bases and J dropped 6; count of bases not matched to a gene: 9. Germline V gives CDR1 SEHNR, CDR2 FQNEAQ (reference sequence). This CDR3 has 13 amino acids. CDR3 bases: TGTGCCAGCGGGAGACAGGGGATCGGCGAGCAGTACTTC. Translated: CASGRQGIGEQYF.

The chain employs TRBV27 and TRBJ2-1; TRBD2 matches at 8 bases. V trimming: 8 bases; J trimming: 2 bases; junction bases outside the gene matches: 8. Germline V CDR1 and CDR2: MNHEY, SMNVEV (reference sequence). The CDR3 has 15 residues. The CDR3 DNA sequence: TGTGCCAGCTCAGAGGCGGGGGGTCCCTACAATGAGCAGTTCTTC. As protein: CASSEAGGPYNEQFF.

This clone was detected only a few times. CDR3 in amino acids: CASSFEGSQPQHF. CDR3 nucleotide sequence: TGTGCCAGCAGCTTTGAGGGTAGTCAGCCCCAGCATTTT. The chain is built from TRBV7-2 and TRBJ1-5; no reliable D call. The CDR3 is 13 amino acids. With 3 bases removed from V and 6 bases from J, the gap between germline ends came to 9 bases. The V gene's germline CDR1 is SGHTA and CDR2 FQGNSA.

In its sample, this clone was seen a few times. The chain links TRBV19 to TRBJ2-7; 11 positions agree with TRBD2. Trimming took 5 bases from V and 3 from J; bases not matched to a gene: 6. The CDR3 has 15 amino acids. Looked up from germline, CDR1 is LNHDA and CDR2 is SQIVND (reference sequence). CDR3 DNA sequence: TGTGCCAGTAGTGCCCTAGCGGGAGGAAACTACGAGCAGTACTTC. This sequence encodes CASSALAGGNYEQYF.

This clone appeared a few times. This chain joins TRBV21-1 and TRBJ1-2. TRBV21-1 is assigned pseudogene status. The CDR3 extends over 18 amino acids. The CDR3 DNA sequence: TGTGCCAGCAGCAAAGTTCCGGGTGGGGTCCGACTAAACTATGGCTACACCTTC. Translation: CASSKVPGGVRLNYGYTF.

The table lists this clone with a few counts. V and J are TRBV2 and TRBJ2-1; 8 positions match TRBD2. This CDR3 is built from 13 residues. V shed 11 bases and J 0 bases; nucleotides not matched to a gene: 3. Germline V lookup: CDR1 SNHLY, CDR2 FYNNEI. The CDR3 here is CAGSGSSYNEQFF. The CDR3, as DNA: TGTGCCGGAAGCGGGAGCTCCTACAATGAGCAGTTCTTC.

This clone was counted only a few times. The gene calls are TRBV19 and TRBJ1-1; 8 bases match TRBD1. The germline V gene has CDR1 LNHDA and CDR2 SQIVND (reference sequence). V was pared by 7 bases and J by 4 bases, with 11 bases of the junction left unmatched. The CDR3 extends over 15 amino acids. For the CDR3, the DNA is TGTGCCAGTAACCCGCGACAGGGGAAGGGCACTGAAGCTTTCTTT. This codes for CASNPRQGKGTEAFF. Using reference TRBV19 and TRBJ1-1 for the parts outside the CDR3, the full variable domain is DGGITQSPKYLFRKEGQNVTLSCEQNLNHDAMYWYRQDPGQGLRLIYYSQIVNDFQKGDIAEGYSVSREKKESFPLTVTSAQKNPTAFYLCASNPRQGKGTEAFFGQGTRLTVV.

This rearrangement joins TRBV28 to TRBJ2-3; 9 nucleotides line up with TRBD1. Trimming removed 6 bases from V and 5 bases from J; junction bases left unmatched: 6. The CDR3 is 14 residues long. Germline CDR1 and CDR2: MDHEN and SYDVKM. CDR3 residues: CASSSGQGKDTQYF. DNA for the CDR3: TGTGCCAGCAGCAGCGGACAGGGGAAAGATACGCAGTATTTT.

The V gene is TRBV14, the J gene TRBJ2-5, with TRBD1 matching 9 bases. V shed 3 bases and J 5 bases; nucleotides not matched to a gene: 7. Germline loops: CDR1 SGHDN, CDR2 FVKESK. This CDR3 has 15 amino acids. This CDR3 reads CASSQFGQGWETQYF. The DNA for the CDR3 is TGTGCCAGCAGCCAGTTCGGACAGGGGTGGGAGACCCAGTACTTC.

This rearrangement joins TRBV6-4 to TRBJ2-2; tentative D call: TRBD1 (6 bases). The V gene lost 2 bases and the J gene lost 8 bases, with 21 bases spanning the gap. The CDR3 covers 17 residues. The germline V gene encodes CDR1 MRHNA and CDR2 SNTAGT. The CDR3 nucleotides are TGTGCCAGCAGTGACCCAGGGGACCCTTTAAGGACGGGGGAGCTGTTTTTT. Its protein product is CASSDPGDPLRTGELFF.

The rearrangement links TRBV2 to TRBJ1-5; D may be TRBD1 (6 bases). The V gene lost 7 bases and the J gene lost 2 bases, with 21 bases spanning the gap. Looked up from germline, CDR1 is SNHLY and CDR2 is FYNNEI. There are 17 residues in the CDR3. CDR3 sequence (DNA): TGTGCCAGCACCGGGGTGGGGGCAGGGAGTGGCAATCAGCCCCAGCATTTT. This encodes CASTGVGAGSGNQPQHF.

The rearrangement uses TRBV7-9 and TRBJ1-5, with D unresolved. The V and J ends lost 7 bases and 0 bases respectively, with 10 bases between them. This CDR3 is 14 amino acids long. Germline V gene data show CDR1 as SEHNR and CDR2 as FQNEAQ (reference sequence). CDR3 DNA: TGTGCCAGCACTTACGGGAATAGCAATCAGCCCCAGCATTTT. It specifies CASTYGNSNQPQHF.